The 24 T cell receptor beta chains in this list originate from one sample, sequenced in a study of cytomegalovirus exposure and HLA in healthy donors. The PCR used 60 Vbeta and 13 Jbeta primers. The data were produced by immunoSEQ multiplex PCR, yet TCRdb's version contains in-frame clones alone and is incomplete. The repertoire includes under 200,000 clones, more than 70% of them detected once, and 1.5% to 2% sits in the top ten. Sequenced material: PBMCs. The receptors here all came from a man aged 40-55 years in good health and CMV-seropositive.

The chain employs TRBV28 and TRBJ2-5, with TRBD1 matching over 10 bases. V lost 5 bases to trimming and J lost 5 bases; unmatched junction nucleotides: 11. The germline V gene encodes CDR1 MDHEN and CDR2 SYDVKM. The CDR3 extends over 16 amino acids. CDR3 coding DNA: TGTGCCAGCAGTATACCGGGGACAGGGGTTGTGGAGACCCAGTACTTC. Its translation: CASSIPGTGVVETQYF.

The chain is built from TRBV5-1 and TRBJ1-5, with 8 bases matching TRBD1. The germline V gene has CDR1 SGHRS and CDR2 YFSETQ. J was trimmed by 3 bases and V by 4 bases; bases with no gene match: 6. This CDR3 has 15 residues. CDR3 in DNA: TGCGCCAGCAGCGCCGGGACAGGAATCAATCAGCCCCAGCATTTT. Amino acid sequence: CASSAGTGINQPQHF. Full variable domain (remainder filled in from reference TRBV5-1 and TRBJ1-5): KAGVTQTPRYLIKTRGQQVTLSCSPISGHRSVSWYQQTPGQGLQFLFEYFSETQRNKGNFPGRFSGRQFSNSRSEMNVSTLELGDSALYLCASSAGTGINQPQHFGDGTRLSIL.

DNA for the CDR3: TGCGCCAGCAGCCCTTTTGGCGCTGGGGCCAATGAGCAGTTCTTC. Translated: CASSPFGAGANEQFF. The chain combines TRBV4-1 with TRBJ2-1; TRBD1 is a possible D gene (5 bases). V gave up 4 bases and J gave up 6 bases, with 16 bases separating them. The length of the CDR3 is 15 residues. Germline loops: CDR1 MGHRA, CDR2 YSYEKL.

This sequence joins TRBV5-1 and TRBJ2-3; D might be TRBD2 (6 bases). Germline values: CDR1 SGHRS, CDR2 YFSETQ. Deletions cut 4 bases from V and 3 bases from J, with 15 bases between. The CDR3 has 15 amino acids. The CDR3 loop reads CASSHPLANTDTQYF. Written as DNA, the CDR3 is TGCGCCAGCAGCCACCCCCTAGCGAATACAGATACGCAGTATTTT. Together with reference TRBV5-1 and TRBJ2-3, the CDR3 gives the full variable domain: KAGVTQTPRYLIKTRGQQVTLSCSPISGHRSVSWYQQTPGQGLQFLFEYFSETQRNKGNFPGRFSGRQFSNSRSEMNVSTLELGDSALYLCASSHPLANTDTQYFGPGTRLTVL.

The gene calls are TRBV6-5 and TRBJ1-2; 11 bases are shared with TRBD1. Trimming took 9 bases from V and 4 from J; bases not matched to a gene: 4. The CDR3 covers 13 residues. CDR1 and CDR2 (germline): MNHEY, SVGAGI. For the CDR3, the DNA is TGTGCCAGTGGGACAGGGGGGATCTATGGCTACACCTTC. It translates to CASGTGGIYGYTF.

The CDR3 nucleotides read TGTGCCAGCAGTACCGGACAGGGGGCCTTCACTGAAGCTTTCTTT. Translated, it gives CASSTGQGAFTEAFF. The chain combines TRBV27 with TRBJ1-1, with 11 bases lining up with TRBD1. Germline V gene sequence: CDR1 MNHEY, CDR2 SMNVEV (reference sequence). The CDR3 sequence is 15 residues long. The ends lost 5 bases at V and 4 bases at J; junction bases unmatched: 6.

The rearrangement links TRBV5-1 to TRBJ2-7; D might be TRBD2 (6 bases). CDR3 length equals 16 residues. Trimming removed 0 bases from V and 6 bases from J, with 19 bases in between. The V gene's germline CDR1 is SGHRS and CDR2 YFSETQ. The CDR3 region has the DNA TGCGCCAGCAGCTTGGATAGCGGAAATTCCTGGGCCGAGCAGTACTTC. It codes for CASSLDSGNSWAEQYF.

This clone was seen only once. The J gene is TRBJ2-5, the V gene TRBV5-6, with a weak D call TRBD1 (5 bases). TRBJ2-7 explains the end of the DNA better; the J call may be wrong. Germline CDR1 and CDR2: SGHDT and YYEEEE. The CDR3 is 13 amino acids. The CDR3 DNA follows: TGTGCCAGCAGCTCCGACAGACGATACGAGCAGTACTTC. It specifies CASSSDRRYEQYF.

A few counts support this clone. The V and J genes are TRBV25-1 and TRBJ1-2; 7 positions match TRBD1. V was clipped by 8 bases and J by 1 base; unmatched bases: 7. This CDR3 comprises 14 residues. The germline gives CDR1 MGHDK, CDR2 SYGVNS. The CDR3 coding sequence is TGTGCCAGCTCGCGAGGACAGGTTAACTATGGCTACACCTTC. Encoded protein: CASSRGQVNYGYTF.

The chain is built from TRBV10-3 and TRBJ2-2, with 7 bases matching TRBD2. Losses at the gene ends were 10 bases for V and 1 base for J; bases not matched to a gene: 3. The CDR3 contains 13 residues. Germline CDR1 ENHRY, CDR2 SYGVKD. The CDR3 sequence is CATGLGNTGELFF. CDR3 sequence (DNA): TGTGCCACCGGACTAGGGAACACCGGGGAGCTGTTTTTT.

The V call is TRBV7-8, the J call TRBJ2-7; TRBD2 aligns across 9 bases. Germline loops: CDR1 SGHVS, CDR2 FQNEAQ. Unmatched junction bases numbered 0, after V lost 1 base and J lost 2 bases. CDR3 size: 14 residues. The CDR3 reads CASSLGGRAYEQYF. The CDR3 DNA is TGTGCCAGCAGCTTAGGCGGGAGGGCCTACGAGCAGTACTTC.

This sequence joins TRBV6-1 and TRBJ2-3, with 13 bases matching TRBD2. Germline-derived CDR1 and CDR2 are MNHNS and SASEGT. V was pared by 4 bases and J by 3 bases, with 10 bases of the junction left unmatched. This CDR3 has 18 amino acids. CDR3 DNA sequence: TGTGCCAGCAGTGCAACTAGCGGGAGGGCCCTTGGGACAGATACGCAGTATTTT. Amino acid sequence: CASSATSGRALGTDTQYF.

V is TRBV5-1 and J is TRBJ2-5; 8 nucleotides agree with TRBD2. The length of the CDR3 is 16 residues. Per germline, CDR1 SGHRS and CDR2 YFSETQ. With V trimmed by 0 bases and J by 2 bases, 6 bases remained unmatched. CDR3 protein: CASSLAPGGLQETQYF. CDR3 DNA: TGCGCCAGCAGCTTGGCCCCGGGAGGGTTGCAAGAGACCCAGTACTTC.

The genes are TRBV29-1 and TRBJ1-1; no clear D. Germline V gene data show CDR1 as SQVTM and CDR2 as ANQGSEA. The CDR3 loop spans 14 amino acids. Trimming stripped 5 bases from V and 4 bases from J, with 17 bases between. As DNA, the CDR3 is TGCAGCGTTTCGTCCCCGGGTTGGGTCACTGAAGCTTTCTTT. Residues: CSVSSPGWVTEAFF. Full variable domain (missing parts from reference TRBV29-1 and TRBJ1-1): SAVISQKPSRDICQRGTSLTIQCQVDSQVTMMFWYRQQPGQSLTLIATANQGSEATYESGFVIDKFPISRPNLTFSTLTVSNMSPEDSSIYLCSVSSPGWVTEAFFGQGTRLTVV.

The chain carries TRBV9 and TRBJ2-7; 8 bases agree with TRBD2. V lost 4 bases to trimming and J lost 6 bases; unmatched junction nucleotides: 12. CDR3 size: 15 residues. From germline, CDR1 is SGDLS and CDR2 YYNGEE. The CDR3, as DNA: TGTGCCAGCAGCCCGGTCGGGCGGGGGGCGGGCGAGCAGTACTTC. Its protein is CASSPVGRGAGEQYF.

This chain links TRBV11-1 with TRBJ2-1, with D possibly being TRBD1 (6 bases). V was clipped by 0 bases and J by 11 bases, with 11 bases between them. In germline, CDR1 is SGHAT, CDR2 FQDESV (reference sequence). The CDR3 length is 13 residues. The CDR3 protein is CASSLALRGKQFF. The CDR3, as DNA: TGTGCCAGCAGCTTAGCCCTCAGGGGAAAGCAGTTCTTC.

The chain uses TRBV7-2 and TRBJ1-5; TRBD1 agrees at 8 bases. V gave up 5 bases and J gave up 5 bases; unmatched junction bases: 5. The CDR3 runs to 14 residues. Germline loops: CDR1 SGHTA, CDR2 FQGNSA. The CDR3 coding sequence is TGTGCCAGCAGCCGTCAGACAGGGGATCAGCCCCAGCATTTT. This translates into CASSRQTGDQPQHF. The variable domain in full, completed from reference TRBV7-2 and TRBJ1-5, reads GAGVSQSPSNKVTEKGKDVELRCDPISGHTALYWYRQSLGQGLEFLIYFQGNSAPDKSGLPSDRFSAERTGGSVSTLTIQRTQQEDSAVYLCASSRQTGDQPQHFGDGTRLSIL.

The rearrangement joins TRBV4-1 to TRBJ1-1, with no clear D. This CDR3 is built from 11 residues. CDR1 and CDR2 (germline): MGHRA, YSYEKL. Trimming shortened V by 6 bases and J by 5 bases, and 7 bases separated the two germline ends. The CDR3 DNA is TGCGCCAGCAGGTCCGGTACTGAAGCTTTCTTT. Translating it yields CASRSGTEAFF.

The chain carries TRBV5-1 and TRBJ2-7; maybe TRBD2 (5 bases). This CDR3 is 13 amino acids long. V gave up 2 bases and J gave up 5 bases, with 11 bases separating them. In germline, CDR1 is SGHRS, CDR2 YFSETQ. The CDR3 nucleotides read TGCGCCAGCAGCTTATGGGAGAGCAACGAGCAGTACTTC. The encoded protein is CASSLWESNEQYF. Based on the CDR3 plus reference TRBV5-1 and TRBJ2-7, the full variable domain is KAGVTQTPRYLIKTRGQQVTLSCSPISGHRSVSWYQQTPGQGLQFLFEYFSETQRNKGNFPGRFSGRQFSNSRSEMNVSTLELGDSALYLCASSLWESNEQYFGPGTRLTVT.

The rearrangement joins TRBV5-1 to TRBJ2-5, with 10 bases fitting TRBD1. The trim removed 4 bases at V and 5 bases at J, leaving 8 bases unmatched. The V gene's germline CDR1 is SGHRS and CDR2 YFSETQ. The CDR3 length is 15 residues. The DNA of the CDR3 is TGCGCCAGCAGCCCCCGGACAGGGGGGAGGGAGACCCAGTACTTC. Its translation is CASSPRTGGRETQYF.

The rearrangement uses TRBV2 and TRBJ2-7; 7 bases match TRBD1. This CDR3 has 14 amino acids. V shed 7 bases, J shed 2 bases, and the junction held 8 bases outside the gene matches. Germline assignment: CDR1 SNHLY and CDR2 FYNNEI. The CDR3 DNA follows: TGTGCCAGCAATACCAGGGGGAATACCTACGAGCAGTACTTC. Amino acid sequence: CASNTRGNTYEQYF.

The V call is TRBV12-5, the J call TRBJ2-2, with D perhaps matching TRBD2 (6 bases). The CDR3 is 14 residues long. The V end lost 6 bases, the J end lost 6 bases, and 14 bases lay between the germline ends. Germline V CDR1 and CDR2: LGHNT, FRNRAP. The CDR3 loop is CASGSDPGAGELFF. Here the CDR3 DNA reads TGTGCTAGTGGCTCGGACCCGGGGGCCGGGGAGCTGTTTTTT.

The CDR3 DNA is TGTGCCAGCAACCCTTGGGGACTTAGCTCCTACGAGCAGTACTTC. The encoded protein is CASNPWGLSSYEQYF. This chain links TRBV28 with TRBJ2-7, with D perhaps matching TRBD2 (6 bases). Trimming left V 7 bases short and J 0 bases short, with 16 bases between. The CDR3 runs to 15 residues. CDR1 and CDR2 from the germline V gene are MDHEN and SYDVKM.

The chain's CDR3 is CASSLSPGAYANEQFF. The CDR3 nucleotides read TGTGCCAGCAGTTTATCTCCAGGGGCCTATGCCAATGAGCAGTTCTTC. The chain links TRBV27 to TRBJ2-1; possible D gene TRBD1, 6 bases. CDR3 length equals 16 residues. CDR1 and CDR2 from the germline V gene are MNHEY and SMNVEV (reference sequence). Between the trimmed V and J ends, which lost 0 bases and 6 bases, there was a span of 15 bases.